The following is a T cell receptor (beta chain) sequence with its context. This record belongs to a study of blood T cell repertoires in COVID-19. Assay: immunoSEQ multiplex PCR; the TCRdb copy retains only in-frame clones and omits some. The table shows under 300,000 clones, with 80% to 85% occurring only once. The V gene's germline CDR1 is SGHRS and CDR2 YFSETQ. With 4 bases clipped from V and 1 base from J, the junction kept 13 bases outside the gene matches. There are 18 residues in the CDR3. Sequencing used peripheral blood. This TCR came from a woman under 30 with acute or convalescent COVID-19. The chain combines TRBV5-1 with TRBJ2-3; 9 bases map to TRBD2. The CDR3 reads CASSLGTSSSYGTDTQYF. In DNA, the CDR3 is TGCGCCAGCAGCCTAGGGACTAGCAGTTCCTATGGCACAGATACGCAGTATTTT.